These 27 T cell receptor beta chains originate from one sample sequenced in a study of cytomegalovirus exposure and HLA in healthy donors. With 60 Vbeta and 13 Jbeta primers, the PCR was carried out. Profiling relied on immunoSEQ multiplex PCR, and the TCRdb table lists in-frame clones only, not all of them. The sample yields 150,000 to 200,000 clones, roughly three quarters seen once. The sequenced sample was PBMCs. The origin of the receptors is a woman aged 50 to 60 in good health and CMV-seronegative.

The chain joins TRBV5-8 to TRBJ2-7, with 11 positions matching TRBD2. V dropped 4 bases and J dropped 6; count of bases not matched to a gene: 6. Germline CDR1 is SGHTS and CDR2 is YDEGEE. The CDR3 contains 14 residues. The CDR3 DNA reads TGTGCCAGCAGCCCTAGACTAGCGGGATGCGAGCAGTACTTC. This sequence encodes CASSPRLAGCEQYF.

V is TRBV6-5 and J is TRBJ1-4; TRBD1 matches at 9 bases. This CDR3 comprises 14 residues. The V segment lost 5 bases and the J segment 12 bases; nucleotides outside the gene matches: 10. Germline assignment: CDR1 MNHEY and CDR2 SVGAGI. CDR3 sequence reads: CASSTPGQGKELFF. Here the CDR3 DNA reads TGTGCCAGCAGTACACCGGGACAGGGCAAAGAACTGTTTTTT.

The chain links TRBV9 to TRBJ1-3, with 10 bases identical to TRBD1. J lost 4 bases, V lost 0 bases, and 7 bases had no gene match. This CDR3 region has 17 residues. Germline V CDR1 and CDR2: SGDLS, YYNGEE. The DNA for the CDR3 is TGTGCCAGCAGCGTAGATTGGGACAGGGGCCTGGGAAACACCATATATTTT. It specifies CASSVDWDRGLGNTIYF.

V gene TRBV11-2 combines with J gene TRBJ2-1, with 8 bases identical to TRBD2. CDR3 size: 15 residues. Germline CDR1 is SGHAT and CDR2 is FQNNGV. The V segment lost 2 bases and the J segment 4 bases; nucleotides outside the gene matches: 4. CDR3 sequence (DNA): TGTGCCAGCAGCTTAAAGGCTAGCGGGTACAATGAGCAGTTCTTC. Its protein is CASSLKASGYNEQFF.

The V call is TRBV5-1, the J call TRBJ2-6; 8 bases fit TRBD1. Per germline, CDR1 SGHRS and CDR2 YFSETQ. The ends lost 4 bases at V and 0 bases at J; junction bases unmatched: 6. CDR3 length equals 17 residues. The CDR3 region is CASSRGDRTSGANVLTF. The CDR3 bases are TGCGCCAGCAGCAGGGGGGACAGGACCTCTGGGGCCAACGTCCTGACTTTC. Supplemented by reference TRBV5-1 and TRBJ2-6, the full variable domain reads KAGVTQTPRYLIKTRGQQVTLSCSPISGHRSVSWYQQTPGQGLQFLFEYFSETQRNKGNFPGRFSGRQFSNSRSEMNVSTLELGDSALYLCASSRGDRTSGANVLTFGAGSRLTVL.

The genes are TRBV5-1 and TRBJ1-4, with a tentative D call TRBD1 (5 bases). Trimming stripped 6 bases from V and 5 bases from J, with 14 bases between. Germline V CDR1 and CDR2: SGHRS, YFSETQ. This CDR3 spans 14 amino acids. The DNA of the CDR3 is TGCGCCAGCACCTCGGGGACTTTCAATGAAAAACTGTTTTTT. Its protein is CASTSGTFNEKLFF.

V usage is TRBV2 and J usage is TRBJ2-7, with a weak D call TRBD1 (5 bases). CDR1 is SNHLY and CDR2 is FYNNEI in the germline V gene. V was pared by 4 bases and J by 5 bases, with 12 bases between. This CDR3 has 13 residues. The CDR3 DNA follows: TGTGCCAGCAGTGTGTGGGGCCCGGACGAGCAGTACTTC. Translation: CASSVWGPDEQYF.

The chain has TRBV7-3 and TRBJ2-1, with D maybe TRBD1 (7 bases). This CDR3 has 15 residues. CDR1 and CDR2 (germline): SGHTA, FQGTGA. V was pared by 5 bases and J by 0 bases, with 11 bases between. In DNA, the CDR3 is TGTGCCAGCAGCATCCAGGGGGGCTCCTACAATGAGCAGTTCTTC. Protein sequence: CASSIQGGSYNEQFF.

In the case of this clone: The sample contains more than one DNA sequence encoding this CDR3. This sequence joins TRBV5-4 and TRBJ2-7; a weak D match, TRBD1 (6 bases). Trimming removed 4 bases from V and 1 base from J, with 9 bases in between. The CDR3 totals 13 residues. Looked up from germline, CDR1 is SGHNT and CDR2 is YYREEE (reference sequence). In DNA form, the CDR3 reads TGTGCCAGCAGCCCAGGACAGTCCTACGAGCAGTACTTC. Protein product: CASSPGQSYEQYF.

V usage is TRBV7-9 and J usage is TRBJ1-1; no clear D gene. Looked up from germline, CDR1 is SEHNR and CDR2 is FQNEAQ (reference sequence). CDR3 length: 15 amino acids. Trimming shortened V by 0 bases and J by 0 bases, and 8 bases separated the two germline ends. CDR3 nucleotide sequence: TGTGCCAGCAGCTTAGCGCGGGATCTGAACACTGAAGCTTTCTTT. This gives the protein CASSLARDLNTEAFF.

CDR3 in amino acids: CASSLGTVETQYF. CDR3 DNA sequence: TGTGCCAGCAGCCTGGGGACTGTAGAGACCCAGTACTTC. The chain is built from TRBV7-2 and TRBJ2-5; a possible D gene is TRBD2 (6 bases). Deletions cut 5 bases from V and 4 bases from J, with 11 bases between. The CDR3 loop spans 13 amino acids. CDR1 and CDR2 from the germline V gene are SGHTA and FQGNSA.

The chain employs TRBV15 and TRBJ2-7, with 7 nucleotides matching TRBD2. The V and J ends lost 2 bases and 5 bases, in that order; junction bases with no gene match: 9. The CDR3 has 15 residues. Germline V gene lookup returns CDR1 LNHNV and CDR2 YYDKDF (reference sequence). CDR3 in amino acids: CATSRSLNGGDEQYF. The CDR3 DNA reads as TGTGCCACCAGCAGATCCCTTAATGGGGGGGACGAGCAGTACTTC. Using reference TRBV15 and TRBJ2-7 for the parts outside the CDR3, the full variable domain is DAMVIQNPRYQVTQFGKPVTLSCSQTLNHNVMYWYQQKSSQAPKLLFHYYDKDFNNEADTPDNFQSRRPNTSFCFLDIRSPGLGDTAMYLCATSRSLNGGDEQYFGPGTRLTVT.

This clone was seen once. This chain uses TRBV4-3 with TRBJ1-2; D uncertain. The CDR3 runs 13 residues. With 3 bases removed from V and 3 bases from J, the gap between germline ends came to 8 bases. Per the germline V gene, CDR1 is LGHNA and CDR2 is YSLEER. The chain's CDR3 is CASSQSVYYGYTF. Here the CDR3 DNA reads TGCGCCAGCAGCCAGTCCGTATACTATGGCTACACCTTC.

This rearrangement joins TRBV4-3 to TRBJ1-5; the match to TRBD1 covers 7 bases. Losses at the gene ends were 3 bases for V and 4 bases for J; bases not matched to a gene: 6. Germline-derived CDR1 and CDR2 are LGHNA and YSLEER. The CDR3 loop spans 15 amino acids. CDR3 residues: CASSQGGQKNQPQHF. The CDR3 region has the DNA TGCGCCAGCAGCCAGGGGGGACAGAAAAATCAGCCCCAGCATTTT.

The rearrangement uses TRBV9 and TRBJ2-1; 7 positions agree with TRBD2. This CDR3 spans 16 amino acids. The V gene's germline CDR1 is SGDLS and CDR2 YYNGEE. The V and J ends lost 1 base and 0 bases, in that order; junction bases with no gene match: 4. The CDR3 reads CASSVTAGSSYNEQFF. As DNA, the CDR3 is TGTGCCAGCAGCGTAACAGCGGGGAGCTCCTACAATGAGCAGTTCTTC. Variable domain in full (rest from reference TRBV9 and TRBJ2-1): DSGVTQTPKHLITATGQRVTLRCSPRSGDLSVYWYQQSLDQGLQFLIQYYNGEERAKGNILERFSAQQFPDLHSELNLSSLELGDSALYFCASSVTAGSSYNEQFFGPGTRLTVL.

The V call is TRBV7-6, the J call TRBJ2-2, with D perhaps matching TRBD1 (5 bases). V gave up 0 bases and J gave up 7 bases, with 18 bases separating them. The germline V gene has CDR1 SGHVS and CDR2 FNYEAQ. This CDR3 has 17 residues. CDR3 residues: CASSLALTGRAGGELFF. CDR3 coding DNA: TGTGCCAGCAGCTTAGCGCTAACCGGCAGGGCAGGCGGGGAGCTGTTTTTT.

The CDR3 region has the DNA TGTGCCAGCAGTTACAGGGGCGGGGACTACAATGAGCAGTTCTTC. Its protein product is CASSYRGGDYNEQFF. The chain couples TRBV6-5 to TRBJ2-1; a possible D gene is TRBD2 (6 bases). V lost 2 bases, J lost 3 bases, and 11 bases lay in between. The CDR3 is made up of 15 amino acids. Germline V lookup: CDR1 MNHEY, CDR2 SVGAGI.

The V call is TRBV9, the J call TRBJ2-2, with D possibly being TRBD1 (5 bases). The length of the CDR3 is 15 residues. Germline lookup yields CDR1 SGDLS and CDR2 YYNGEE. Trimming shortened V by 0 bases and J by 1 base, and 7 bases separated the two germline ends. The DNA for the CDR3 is TGTGCCAGCAGCGTAGGACAGAGGAACACCGGGGAGCTGTTTTTT. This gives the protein CASSVGQRNTGELFF.

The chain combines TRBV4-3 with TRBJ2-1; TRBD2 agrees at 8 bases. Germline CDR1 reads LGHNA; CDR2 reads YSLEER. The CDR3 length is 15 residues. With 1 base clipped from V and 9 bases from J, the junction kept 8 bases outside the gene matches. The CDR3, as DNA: TGCGCCAGCAGCCAAGTACTAGCGGTCGGCAGTGAGCAGTTCTTC. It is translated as CASSQVLAVGSEQFF.

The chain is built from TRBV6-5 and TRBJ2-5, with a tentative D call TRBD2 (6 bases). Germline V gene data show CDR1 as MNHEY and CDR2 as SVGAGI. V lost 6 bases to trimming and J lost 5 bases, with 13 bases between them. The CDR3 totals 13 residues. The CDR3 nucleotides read TGTGCCAGCAGCCGACTAGTGACGGAGACCCAGTACTTC. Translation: CASSRLVTETQYF.

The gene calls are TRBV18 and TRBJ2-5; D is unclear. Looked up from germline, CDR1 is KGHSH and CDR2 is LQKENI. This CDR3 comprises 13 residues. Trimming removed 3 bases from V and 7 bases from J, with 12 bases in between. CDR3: CASSPNSAGTQYF. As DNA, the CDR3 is TGTGCCAGCTCACCCAATTCTGCAGGGACCCAGTACTTC.

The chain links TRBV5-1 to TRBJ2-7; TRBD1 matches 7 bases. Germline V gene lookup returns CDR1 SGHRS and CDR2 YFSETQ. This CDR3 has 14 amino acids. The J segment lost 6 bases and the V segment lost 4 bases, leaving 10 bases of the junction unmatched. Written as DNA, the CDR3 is TGCGCCAGCAGCGCGGACAGGCGAGCGCTCGAGCAGTACTTC. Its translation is CASSADRRALEQYF.

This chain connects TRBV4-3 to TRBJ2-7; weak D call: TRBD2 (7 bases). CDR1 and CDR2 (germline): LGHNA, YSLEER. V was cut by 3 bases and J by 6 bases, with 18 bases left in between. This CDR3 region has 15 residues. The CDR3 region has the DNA TGCGCCAGCAGCCACCTAAGTGGTCGGGGGGCCGAGCAGTACTTC. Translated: CASSHLSGRGAEQYF.

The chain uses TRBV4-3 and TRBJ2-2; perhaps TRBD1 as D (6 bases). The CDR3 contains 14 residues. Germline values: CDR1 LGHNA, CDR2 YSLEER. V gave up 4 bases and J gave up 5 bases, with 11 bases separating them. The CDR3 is CASSRRQVTGELFF. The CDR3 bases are TGCGCCAGCAGCCGGCGACAGGTGACCGGGGAGCTGTTTTTT.

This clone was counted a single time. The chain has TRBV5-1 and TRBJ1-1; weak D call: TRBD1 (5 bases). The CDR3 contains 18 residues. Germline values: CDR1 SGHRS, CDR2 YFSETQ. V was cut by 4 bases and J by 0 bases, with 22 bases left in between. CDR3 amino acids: CASSPRLAGDFMNTEAFF. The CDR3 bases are TGCGCCAGCAGCCCCAGGTTGGCGGGGGACTTCATGAACACTGAAGCTTTCTTT. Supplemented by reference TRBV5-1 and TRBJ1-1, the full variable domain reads KAGVTQTPRYLIKTRGQQVTLSCSPISGHRSVSWYQQTPGQGLQFLFEYFSETQRNKGNFPGRFSGRQFSNSRSEMNVSTLELGDSALYLCASSPRLAGDFMNTEAFFGQGTRLTVV.

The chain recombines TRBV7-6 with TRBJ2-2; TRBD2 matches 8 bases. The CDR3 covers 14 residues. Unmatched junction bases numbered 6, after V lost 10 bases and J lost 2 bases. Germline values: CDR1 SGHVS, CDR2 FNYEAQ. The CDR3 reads CATSGGQNTGELFF. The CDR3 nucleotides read TGTGCCACCTCGGGAGGGCAAAACACCGGGGAGCTGTTTTTT.

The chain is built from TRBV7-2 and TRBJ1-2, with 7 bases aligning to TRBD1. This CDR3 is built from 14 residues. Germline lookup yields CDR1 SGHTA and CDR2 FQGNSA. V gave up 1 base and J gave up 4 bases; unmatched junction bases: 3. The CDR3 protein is CASSLERGPYGYTF. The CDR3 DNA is TGTGCCAGCAGCTTAGAAAGGGGGCCCTATGGCTACACCTTC.